Shown below are 7 T cell receptor beta chains from a single sample sequenced in a study of T-cell memory formation after mild COVID-19. MiXCR was run by TCRdb on the 5' RACE reads, yielding one entry per CDR3 protein. The data contain nearly 250,000 distinct CDR3 sequences, roughly 15% of them singletons. The sequenced material came from PBMCs or a T cell subset sorted from them (not recorded which). The source of these receptors is an adult woman who had mild COVID-19 (a few samples of this study predate the infection). Cell type and time point are not known.

This clonotype was seen a handful of times. This chain links TRBV12-3 or TRBV12-4 with TRBJ2-2; the match to TRBD1 covers 8 bases. Losses at the gene ends were 1 base for V and 5 bases for J; bases not matched to a gene: 3. The CDR3 has 15 residues. CDR3 region: CASSLETGDTGELFF. DNA of the CDR3: TGTGCCAGCAGTTTAGAGACAGGGGATACCGGGGAGCTGTTTTTT.

This clonotype came up many times. The chain has TRBV25-1 and TRBJ2-1, with D hard to call. Per germline, CDR1 MGHDK and CDR2 SYGVNS. Between the trimmed V and J ends, which lost 7 bases and 9 bases, there was a span of 13 bases. This CDR3 has 12 residues. CDR3 coding DNA: TGTGCCAGCACTTCCTACAACTTTGAGCAGTTCTTC. It codes for CASTSYNFEQFF.

Written as DNA, the CDR3 is TGTGCCACCAGCAGAGATAGGGGGCTGGGCGAGCAGTACTTC. As protein: CATSRDRGLGEQYF. The J gene is TRBJ2-7, the V gene TRBV15; TRBD1 matches 7 bases. The CDR3 is 14 amino acids. The trim removed 0 bases at V and 6 bases at J, leaving 5 bases unmatched. Germline V gene sequence: CDR1 LNHNV, CDR2 YYDKDF (reference sequence). The full variable domain, in which reference TRBV15 and TRBJ2-7 provide the parts outside the CDR3, is DAMVIQNPRYQVTQFGKPVTLSCSQTLNHNVMYWYQQKSSQAPKLLFHYYDKDFNNEADTPDNFQSRRPNTSFCFLDIRSPGLGDTAMYLCATSRDRGLGEQYFGPGTRLTVT.

The CDR3 loop is CASSVEVGRTGELFF. The DNA for the CDR3 is TGTGCCAGCAGCGTAGAGGTGGGGCGGACCGGGGAGCTGTTTTTT. The chain combines TRBV9 with TRBJ2-2; possibly TRBD1 for D (5 bases). Germline lookup yields CDR1 SGDLS and CDR2 YYNGEE. The CDR3 length is 15 residues. V shed 0 bases and J shed 5 bases, with 11 bases lying between them.

The CDR3 DNA reads TGTGCCAGCTCTCCGACAGGGATTGAGCAGTTCTTC. Its protein is CASSPTGIEQFF. The chain uses TRBV18 and TRBJ2-1, with 7 bases matching TRBD1. CDR3 length: 12 amino acids. The ends lost 6 bases at V and 9 bases at J; junction bases unmatched: 5. The germline V gene has CDR1 KGHSH and CDR2 LQKENI.

The V call is TRBV4-1, the J call TRBJ1-4, with unresolved D. Germline values: CDR1 MGHRA, CDR2 YSYEKL. The CDR3 loop spans 15 amino acids. The V and J ends lost 0 bases and 6 bases respectively, with 11 bases between them. The CDR3 protein is CASSQDQFIDEKLFF. CDR3 bases: TGCGCCAGCAGCCAAGATCAGTTTATCGATGAAAAACTGTTTTTT.

This clonotype was detected a few times. The chain carries TRBV20-1 and TRBJ1-6; D unclear. Trimming pared 6 bases from V and 3 bases from J, leaving 18 bases between. CDR1 DFQATT and CDR2 SNEGSKA come from the germline V gene (reference sequence). The CDR3 has 16 amino acids. CDR3: CSATPGGSFYNSPLHF. DNA of the CDR3: TGCAGTGCCACCCCAGGCGGTTCGTTCTATAATTCACCCCTCCACTTT.